The 16 T cell receptor beta chains listed next were all sequenced from one sample in a study of lymphopenia after photon versus proton radiotherapy. TCRdb's copy holds only in-frame clones and misses some; the assay was immunoSEQ multiplex PCR. The sample yields tens of thousands of clones, more than 75% seen once. This material consisted of peripheral blood, taken from a patient treated with proton-based radiotherapy. These receptors were collected from an elderly man with esophageal cancer.

The J gene is TRBJ1-3, the V gene TRBV9; no firm D call. The CDR3 runs 16 residues. Germline values: CDR1 SGDLS, CDR2 YYNGEE. The germline V and J ends were trimmed by 0 bases and 0 bases, with 10 bases remaining between them. The CDR3 loop is CASSVVGRISGNTIYF. DNA for the CDR3: TGTGCCAGCAGCGTAGTTGGACGCATCTCTGGAAACACCATATATTTT.

The rearrangement links TRBV7-2 to TRBJ2-3; possibly TRBD1 for D (5 bases). Germline CDR1 and CDR2: SGHTA and FQGNSA. The CDR3 loop spans 16 amino acids. V lost 1 base and J 0 bases, leaving 11 bases between the germline ends. The CDR3 reads CASSLEGQPSTDTQYF. The CDR3 DNA reads TGTGCCAGCAGCTTAGAAGGACAACCGAGCACAGATACGCAGTATTTT.

V usage is TRBV18 and J usage is TRBJ2-3; 8 bases are a match to TRBD2. The CDR3 length is 15 residues. Unmatched junction bases numbered 2, after V lost 3 bases and J lost 0 bases. Germline-derived CDR1 and CDR2 are KGHSH and LQKENI. The CDR3 sequence: CASSPLAGSTDTQYF. DNA of the CDR3: TGTGCCAGCTCACCTTTAGCGGGGAGCACAGATACGCAGTATTTT.

V usage is TRBV7-2 and J usage is TRBJ2-7, with 7 bases aligning to TRBD1. The CDR3 length is 14 residues. Germline-derived CDR1 and CDR2 are SGHTA and FQGNSA. Trimming took 5 bases from V and 3 from J; bases not matched to a gene: 7. The CDR3 protein is CASSTRQGHYEQYF. The CDR3 DNA follows: TGTGCCAGCAGCACCCGACAGGGACACTACGAGCAGTACTTC.

The chain is built from TRBV7-2 and TRBJ2-1, with TRBD1 as a possible D gene (6 bases). Germline values: CDR1 SGHTA, CDR2 FQGNSA. Trimming shortened V by 5 bases and J by 2 bases, and 13 bases separated the two germline ends. CDR3 size: 15 residues. CDR3 in DNA: TGTGCCAGCAGCGCACAGGGCATTACCTACAATGAGCAGTTCTTC. The encoded protein is CASSAQGITYNEQFF. Looking up the rest from reference TRBV7-2 and TRBJ2-1 gives the full variable domain: GAGVSQSPSNKVTEKGKDVELRCDPISGHTALYWYRQSLGQGLEFLIYFQGNSAPDKSGLPSDRFSAERTGGSVSTLTIQRTQQEDSAVYLCASSAQGITYNEQFFGPGTRLTVL.

The J gene is TRBJ2-5, the V gene TRBV9; D not resolved. The J call may not be correct, given that the DNA end is closer to TRBJ2-7. Germline CDR1 reads SGDLS; CDR2 reads YYNGEE. This CDR3 is 16 amino acids long. The CDR3 nucleotides read TGTGCCAGCAGCGTATCCCCTCAGGTCCCAACCTACGAGCAGTACTTC. This sequence encodes CASSVSPQVPTYEQYF.

The chain uses TRBV11-3 and TRBJ2-3; D gene uncertain. The germline V and J ends were trimmed by 4 bases and 5 bases, with 10 bases remaining between them. This CDR3 contains 13 residues. Per germline, CDR1 SGHNT and CDR2 YENEEA. The CDR3 loop is CASSSDVGDTQYF. As DNA, the CDR3 is TGTGCCAGCAGCTCGGACGTCGGAGATACGCAGTATTTT.

This chain joins TRBV7-2 and TRBJ1-3; 8 bases line up with TRBD1. Germline V CDR1 and CDR2: SGHTA, FQGNSA. With 5 bases clipped from V and 0 bases from J, the junction kept 6 bases outside the gene matches. The length of the CDR3 is 16 residues. The CDR3 nucleotides read TGTGCCAGCAGCGCGCCTGACAGGGGCTCTGGAAACACCATATATTTT. Its translation is CASSAPDRGSGNTIYF.

The chain is built from TRBV5-6 and TRBJ2-2, with a possible D match to TRBD1 (7 bases). Deletions cut 0 bases from V and 3 bases from J, with 15 bases between. Germline-derived CDR1 and CDR2 are SGHDT and YYEEEE. This CDR3 comprises 17 residues. The CDR3: CASSLAGGGGYTGELFF. The CDR3 DNA is TGTGCCAGCAGCTTGGCCGGAGGGGGCGGATACACCGGGGAGCTGTTTTTT.

This clone turned up a few times. The chain joins TRBV7-8 to TRBJ1-1; 7 nucleotides line up with TRBD1. Looked up from germline, CDR1 is SGHVS and CDR2 is FQNEAQ. V shed 0 bases and J 4 bases; nucleotides not matched to a gene: 2. This CDR3 region has 14 residues. CDR3 coding DNA: TGTGCCAGCAGCTTAGCAGGGGGCCCCACTGAAGCTTTCTTT. This translates into CASSLAGGPTEAFF.

J is TRBJ2-4 and V is TRBV27, with D perhaps matching TRBD1 (5 bases). Germline CDR1 and CDR2: MNHEY and SMNVEV (reference sequence). The germline V and J ends were trimmed by 6 bases and 4 bases, with 13 bases remaining between them. This CDR3 is 14 amino acids long. As DNA, the CDR3 is TGTGCCAGCAGCCCAGGGTGGGGAAAAAACATTCAGTACTTC. Encoded protein: CASSPGWGKNIQYF.

The chain has TRBV7-3 and TRBJ2-2; D is possibly TRBD2 (6 bases). The V end lost 6 bases, the J end lost 6 bases, and 14 bases lay between the germline ends. Germline loops: CDR1 SGHTA, CDR2 FQGTGA. The CDR3 totals 14 residues. This CDR3 is CASRMGGFAGELFF. The CDR3 nucleotides read TGTGCCAGCAGGATGGGGGGTTTCGCCGGGGAGCTGTTTTTT.

The J gene is TRBJ1-4, the V gene TRBV5-6, with 7 nucleotides matching TRBD1. V trimming: 3 bases; J trimming: 5 bases; junction bases outside the gene matches: 1. This CDR3 region has 13 residues. CDR1 SGHDT and CDR2 YYEEEE come from the germline V gene. CDR3 loop: CASSWTGNEKLFF. CDR3 sequence (DNA): TGTGCCAGCAGCTGGACAGGAAATGAAAAACTGTTTTTT.

The gene calls are TRBV28 and TRBJ1-2, with 8 bases aligning to TRBD1. The J segment lost 7 bases and the V segment lost 10 bases, leaving 14 bases of the junction unmatched. The CDR3 runs to 14 residues. Germline V lookup: CDR1 MDHEN, CDR2 SYDVKM. The CDR3 protein is CATITGDRTRGYTF. CDR3 nucleotides: TGTGCCACTATAACAGGGGACAGGACTCGTGGCTACACCTTC.

This sequence joins TRBV27 and TRBJ1-1, with TRBD1 as a possible D gene (6 bases). The CDR3 runs 18 residues. The V end was cut by 2 bases, the J end by 5 bases, with 24 bases between. Germline lookup yields CDR1 MNHEY and CDR2 SMNVEV (reference sequence). CDR3 sequence: CASSLRLRRRGRWTEAFF. The CDR3 DNA reads TGTGCCAGCAGTTTAAGGCTGCGGCGGAGGGGGAGGTGGACTGAAGCTTTCTTT.

CDR3 nucleotides: TGCGCCAGCAGCCAAGAGTTGGCAGGGGATATCTACAATGAGCAGTTCTTC. This translates into CASSQELAGDIYNEQFF. This chain links TRBV4-1 with TRBJ2-1, with a tentative D call TRBD1 (6 bases). The CDR3 is 17 residues long. Per germline, CDR1 MGHRA and CDR2 YSYEKL. The V gene lost 0 bases and the J gene lost 3 bases, with 15 bases spanning the gap.